The rows below give T cell receptor beta chains drawn from one sample of a study of radiation and T cells in renal cell carcinoma. Repertoires were generated with immunoSEQ multiplex PCR, while TCRdb's copy carries only in-frame clones and drops some. The top ten hold around 3% of the sample, which has roughly 120,000 clones, around 80% seen once. Specimen: blood, collected from a patient whose treatment included radiotherapy and nephrectomy. These receptors all stem from an older woman with renal cell carcinoma. Each CDR3 is given with its conserved first and last residue. The order of the fields is J gene, V gene, CDR3 protein.

TRBJ1-4,TRBV2,CASSDSGRDEKLFF
TRBJ2-6,TRBV14,CASSPDGTGANVLTF
TRBJ2-1,TRBV27,CASRRADFVEQFF
TRBJ2-7,TRBV15,CATGRTDYEQYF
TRBJ1-5,TRBV10-3,CAIGSGQGNNQPQHF
TRBJ1-1,TRBV5-5,CASSLQYAENTEAFF
TRBJ2-7,TRBV5-1,CASSLDRGDFYEQYF
TRBJ1-2,TRBV7-2,CASSRGPSEVYGYTF
TRBJ1-1,TRBV28,CASSPAGGEAFF
TRBJ1-1,TRBV4-1,CASKVNQDTEAFF
TRBJ1-2,TRBV30,CAWSVQGNGGYTF